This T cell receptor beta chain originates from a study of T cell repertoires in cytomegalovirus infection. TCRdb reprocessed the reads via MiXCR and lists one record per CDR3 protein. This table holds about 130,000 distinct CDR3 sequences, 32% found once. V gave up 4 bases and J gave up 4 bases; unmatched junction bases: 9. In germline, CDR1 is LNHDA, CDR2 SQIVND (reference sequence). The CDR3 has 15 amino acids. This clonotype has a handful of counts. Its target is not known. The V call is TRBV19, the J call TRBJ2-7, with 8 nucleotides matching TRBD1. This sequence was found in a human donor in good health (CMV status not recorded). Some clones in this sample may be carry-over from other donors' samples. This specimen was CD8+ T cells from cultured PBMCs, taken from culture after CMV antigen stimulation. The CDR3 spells CASSTADRGLYEQYF. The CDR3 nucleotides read TGTGCCAGTAGTACCGCCGACAGGGGTCTGTACGAGCAGTACTTC.